This paragraph reports one T cell receptor (beta chain). The data are from a study of T cells in Graves' hyperthyroidism and ophthalmopathy. RNA transcripts yielded amplified TCR beta CDR3 regions. The primer set for the first-round RT-PCR of the TCR CDR3 was HTBI. Using its own MiXCR run on the multiplex PCR reads, TCRdb lists one record per CDR3 protein. The sample lists 540,000 or so distinct CDR3 sequences, 40% to 55% seen once, with 15% to 20% in the top ten. What was sequenced was peripheral blood or thyroid tissue (not recorded which). This TCR derives from an adult woman with Graves' disease, either hyperthyroidism or ophthalmopathy (not recorded which).

The chain's CDR3 is CASSDGGYTF. CDR3 sequence (DNA): TGTGCCAGTAGTGATGGTGGCTACACCTTC. V gene TRBV19 combines with J gene TRBJ1-2; D not resolved. There are 10 residues in the CDR3. V lost 5 bases and J lost 7, with 5 bases in between. The germline V gene has CDR1 LNHDA and CDR2 SQIVND (reference sequence). The full variable domain, completed using reference TRBV19 and TRBJ1-2, is DGGITQSPKYLFRKEGQNVTLSCEQNLNHDAMYWYRQDPGQGLRLIYYSQIVNDFQKGDIAEGYSVSREKKESFPLTVTSAQKNPTAFYLCASSDGGYTFGSGTRLTVV.